The TCR beta chain under discussion was sequenced for a study of blood T cell repertoires in COVID-19. For the study at large: Samples taken during acute and convalescent COVID-19 were collected in the United States, Italy and Spain. PBMCs, B-cell-depleted T cells, or T cells provided the cDNA or gDNA that made up the material.

How the authors handled the data: Amplification of reference gene primers provided the estimated nucleated cell counts. Clones were sequenced by immunoSEQ multiplex PCR, and TCRdb holds only the in-frame ones, with some missing. V, J and clone size are those of that table, while D and trimming were read from the DNA. Here the sample spans approximately 260,000 clones, approximately 84% being singletons. Germline V gene sequence: CDR1 SGHRS, CDR2 YFSETQ. There are 12 residues in the CDR3. A remark on this clone: A junction end diverges from the germline sequence, so it may reflect a read error.

Participant reports of clinical history set cohort assignment. Material: PBMCs or T cells enriched from blood (not recorded which). The receptor was isolated from a woman between 40 and 55 years old with acute COVID-19. The chain carries TRBV5-1 and TRBJ1-1; D uncertain. DNA for the CDR3: TGCGCCAGCAGCTTTCGGAACAGTGAAGCTTTCTTT. It encodes CASSFRNSEAFF.